The T cell receptor (beta chain) under discussion was sequenced for a study of shared clonotypes between healthy human individuals. Across the study: The plates for each donor numbered three CD4 naive, three CD4 memory, two CD8 naive and one CD8 memory. Overall study results and limits: Sequencing depth was expected to influence donor clonotype sharing. Clonotype sharing across several donors was observed for roughly 5% of naive CD4 clonotypes.

Investigators divided CD4+ cells into CD45RA+ naive and CD45RA-negative memory subsets. A remark on this clone: Its target is unknown.

Generated by immunoSEQ multiplex PCR, the TCRdb table keeps only in-frame clones and is missing some. The sample includes around 720,000 clones, about three quarters of them seen just once. Sequenced material: memory CD4+ T cells sorted from blood. As to subset: CD45RA-negative fraction. This TCR came from a woman between 25 and 40 years old in good health.

The chain's CDR3 is CASSAPGGLNEQYF. In DNA form, the CDR3 reads TGTGCCAGCAGCGCTCCAGGGGGCCTCAACGAGCAGTACTTC. This sequence joins TRBV2 and TRBJ2-7, with 8 bases fitting TRBD1. The CDR3 loop spans 14 amino acids. V shed 6 bases and J 5 bases; nucleotides not matched to a gene: 9. The germline gives CDR1 SNHLY, CDR2 FYNNEI. Looking up the rest from reference TRBV2 and TRBJ2-7 gives the full variable domain: EPEVTQTPSHQVTQMGQEVILRCVPISNHLYFYWYRQILGQKVEFLVSFYNNEISEKSEIFDDQFSVERPDGSNFTLKIRSTKLEDSAMYFCASSAPGGLNEQYFGPGTRLTVT.